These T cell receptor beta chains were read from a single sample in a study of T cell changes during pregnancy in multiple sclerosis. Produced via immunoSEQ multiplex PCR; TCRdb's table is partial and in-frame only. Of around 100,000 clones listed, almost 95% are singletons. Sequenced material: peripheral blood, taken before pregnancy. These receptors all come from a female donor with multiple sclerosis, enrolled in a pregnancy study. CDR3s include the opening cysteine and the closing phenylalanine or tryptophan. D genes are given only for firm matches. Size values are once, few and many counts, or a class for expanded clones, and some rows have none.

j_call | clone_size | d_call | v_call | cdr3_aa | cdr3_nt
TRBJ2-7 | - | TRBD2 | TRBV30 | CAWSSGSSYEQYF | TGTGCCTGGTCTAGCGGGAGCTCCTACGAGCAGTACTTC
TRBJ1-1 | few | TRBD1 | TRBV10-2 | CASNDRANEAFF | TGCGCCAGCAACGACAGGGCAAATGAAGCTTTCTTT
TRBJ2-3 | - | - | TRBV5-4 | CASSLPLADTQYF | TGTGCCAGCAGCCTCCCGCTAGCGGATACGCAGTATTTT
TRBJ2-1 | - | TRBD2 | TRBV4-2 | CASSQLGLAGGNTEQFF | TGTGCCAGCAGCCAATTGGGACTAGCGGGAGGTAATACTGAGCAGTTCTTC
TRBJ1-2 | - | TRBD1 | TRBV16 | CASSQGTARRANYGYTF | TGTGCCAGCAGCCAAGGGACAGCCCGAAGAGCTAACTATGGCTACACCTTC
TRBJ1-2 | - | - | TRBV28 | CASSSGGTYGYTF | TGTGCCAGCAGTTCCGGGGGGACCTATGGCTACACCTTC
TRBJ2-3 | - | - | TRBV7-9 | CASSKDSLTQYF | TGTGCCAGCAGCAAGGACAGCCTTACGCAGTATTTT
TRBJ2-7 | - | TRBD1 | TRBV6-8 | CASSYGTGVWGEQYF | TGTGCCAGCAGTTACGGGACAGGGGTCTGGGGGGAGCAGTACTTC
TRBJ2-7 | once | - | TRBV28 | CASGDMLYEQYF | TGTGCCAGCGGGGACATGCTATACGAGCAGTACTTC
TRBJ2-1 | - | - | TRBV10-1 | CASSEVGSYNEQFF | TGCGCCAGCAGTGAGGTCGGCTCCTACAATGAGCAGTTCTTC
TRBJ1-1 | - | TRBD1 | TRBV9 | CASSATGQVNTEAFF | TGTGCCAGCAGCGCCACGGGACAGGTTAACACTGAAGCTTTCTTT
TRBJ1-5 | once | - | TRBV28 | CASSLGQGWASNQPQHF | TGTGCCAGCAGTTTAGGTCAGGGGTGGGCTAGCAATCAGCCCCAGCATTTT
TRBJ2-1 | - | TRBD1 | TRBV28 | CASSLPKPINRGRGDEQFF | TGTGCCAGCAGTTTACCCAAACCTATTAACAGGGGGCGCGGGGATGAGCAGTTCTTC
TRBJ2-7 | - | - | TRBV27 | CASSLSGTPAGYEQYF | TGTGCCAGCAGTTTATCTGGGACACCCGCGGGCTACGAGCAGTACTTC
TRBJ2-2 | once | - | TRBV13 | CASSLGVVGRMVTGELFF | TGTGCCAGCAGCTTAGGGGTGGTCGGGAGAATGGTCACCGGGGAGCTGTTTTTT
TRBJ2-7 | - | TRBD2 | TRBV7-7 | CASSPPPSGSVSYEQYF | TGTGCCAGCAGTCCACCCCCAAGCGGGAGTGTATCCTACGAGCAGTACTTC
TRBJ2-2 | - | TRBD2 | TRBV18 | CASSPRTSDNTGELFF | TGTGCCAGCTCACCACGGACTAGCGATAACACCGGGGAGCTGTTTTTT
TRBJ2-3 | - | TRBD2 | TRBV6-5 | CASRRAGWGTDTQYF | TGTGCCAGCAGACGAGCGGGATGGGGCACAGATACGCAGTATTTT
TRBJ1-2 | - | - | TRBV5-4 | CASRLAGDGYGYTF | TGTGCCAGCCGCCTGGCAGGGGACGGCTATGGCTACACCTTC
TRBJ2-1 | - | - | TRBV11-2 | CASSPSGGTTYREQFF | TGTGCCAGCAGCCCCTCGGGCGGCACAACCTACAGGGAGCAGTTCTTC